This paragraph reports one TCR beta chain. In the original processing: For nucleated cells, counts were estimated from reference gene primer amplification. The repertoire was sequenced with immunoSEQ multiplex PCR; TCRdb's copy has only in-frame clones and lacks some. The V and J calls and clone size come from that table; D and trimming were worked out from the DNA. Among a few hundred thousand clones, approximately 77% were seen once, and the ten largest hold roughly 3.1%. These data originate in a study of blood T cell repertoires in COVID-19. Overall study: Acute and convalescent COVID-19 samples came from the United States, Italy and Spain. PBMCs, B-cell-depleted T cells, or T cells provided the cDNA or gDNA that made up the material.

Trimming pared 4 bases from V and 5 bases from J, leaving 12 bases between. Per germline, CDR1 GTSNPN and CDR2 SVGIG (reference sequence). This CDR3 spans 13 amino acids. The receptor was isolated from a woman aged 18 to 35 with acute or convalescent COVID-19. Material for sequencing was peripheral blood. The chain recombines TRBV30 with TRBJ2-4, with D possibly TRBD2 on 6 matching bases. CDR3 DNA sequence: TGTGCCTGGACGGGGGATTGGGAAAACATTCAGTACTTC. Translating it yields CAWTGDWENIQYF. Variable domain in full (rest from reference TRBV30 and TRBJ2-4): SQTIHQWPATLVQPVGSPLSLECTVEGTSNPNLYWYRQAAGRGLQLLFYSVGIGQISSEVPQNLSASRPQDRQFILSSKKLLLSDSGFYLCAWTGDWENIQYFGAGTRLSVL.